The rows below give T cell receptor beta chains drawn from one sample of a study of cytomegalovirus exposure and HLA in healthy donors. Sequenced by immunoSEQ multiplex PCR; TCRdb stores in-frame clones only, minus some. The data show 170,000 or so clones, with less than 90% seen just once and 0.38% held by the top ten. Input material: PBMCs. These receptors were collected from a boy aged 2-15 years in good health and CMV-seronegative. Both conserved end residues are part of each CDR3. The D gene is left open where the match is weak. Size is stated for part of the rows, as once, few or many counts, or as a class when the clone is expanded.

d_gene	j_gene	len	v_gene	abundance	CDR3nt	CDR3aa
-	TRBJ2-7	13	TRBV25-1	once	TGTGCCAGCAGTGATGAGGGCATTTACGAGCAGTACTTC	CASSDEGIYEQYF
TRBD2	TRBJ2-7	17	TRBV5-1	-	TGCGCCAGCAGCTTACTCCCGGGACTAGCGGGAGTGCAAGAGCAGTACTTC	CASSLLPGLAGVQEQYF
-	TRBJ2-7	12	TRBV18	-	TGTGCCAGCTCACCACCGTCCCTCGAGCAGTACTTC	CASSPPSLEQYF
-	TRBJ2-3	14	TRBV18	-	TGTGCCAGCTCACCATCAGGGAGCACAGATACGCAGTATTTT	CASSPSGSTDTQYF
-	TRBJ2-1	15	TRBV7-8	-	TGTGCCAGCAGCTCCTTCGTCCGCTCCTACAATGAGCAGTTCTTC	CASSSFVRSYNEQFF
TRBD1	TRBJ2-2	14	TRBV6-1	-	TGTGCCAGCAGCCAGGGGGCGAACACCGGGGAGCTGTTTTTT	CASSQGANTGELFF
TRBD1	TRBJ2-7	15	TRBV28	-	TGTGCCAGCAGGACACGGGGGACAGGGAGCTACGAGCAGTACTTC	CASRTRGTGSYEQYF
-	TRBJ1-5	17	TRBV15	-	TGTGCCACCAGCAGAGATCGTCGGGTAACCAGCAATCAGCCCCAGCATTTT	CATSRDRRVTSNQPQHF
TRBD1	TRBJ1-4	15	TRBV28	-	TGTGCCAGCAGTTTGTGGCAGGGGGCAAAAGAAAAACTGTTTTTT	CASSLWQGAKEKLFF
TRBD2	TRBJ2-3	15	TRBV5-4	-	TGTGCCAGCAGCCTGGGACTAGCGGACACAGATACGCAGTATTTT	CASSLGLADTDTQYF
-	TRBJ2-2	14	TRBV28	-	TGTGCCAGCAGAAACCCGGGGGTTGGCGGGGAGCTGTTTTTT	CASRNPGVGGELFF
-	TRBJ2-7	14	TRBV11-2	-	TGTGCCAGCAGGCTCGACGGGAGCTCCTACGAGCAGTACTTC	CASRLDGSSYEQYF
TRBD2	TRBJ2-1	16	TRBV5-1	-	TGCGCCAGCAGCTTAATGGGTAGCGGGAGTATGGATGAGCAGTTCTTC	CASSLMGSGSMDEQFF
-	TRBJ2-1	15	TRBV7-2	-	TGTGCCAGCAGCACGCCCGGAGGGCCCCACAATGAGCAGTTCTTC	CASSTPGGPHNEQFF
-	TRBJ1-2	15	TRBV19	-	TGTGCCAGTAGTGCCAACAGATTTTCATTCTATGGCTACACCTTC	CASSANRFSFYGYTF
-	TRBJ2-2	16	TRBV5-4	-	TGTGCCAGCAGCTTGAGACCCGACACTTTCACCGGGGAGCTGTTTTTT	CASSLRPDTFTGELFF
-	TRBJ1-1	15	TRBV29-1	-	TGCAGCGTTGAAGGAAAACCAGGGGTGAACACTGAAGCTTTCTTT	CSVEGKPGVNTEAFF
-	TRBJ2-5	13	TRBV11-2	-	TGTGCCACCTCCCCAGGGTTGTCGGAGACCCAGTACTTC	CATSPGLSETQYF
-	TRBJ1-2	13	TRBV2	-	TGTGCCAGCAGTGAAAGGGGGAACTATGGCTACACCTTC	CASSERGNYGYTF
-	TRBJ1-5	14	TRBV6-5	-	TGTGCCAGCAGTTCAGACAGGTACGCCCAGCCCCAGCATTTT	CASSSDRYAQPQHF
TRBD1	TRBJ1-2	16	TRBV7-6	-	TGTGCCAGCAGCTTGGGGGGAGGACAGGAGGACTATGGCTACACCTTC	CASSLGGGQEDYGYTF
-	TRBJ1-2	15	TRBV5-1	-	TGCGCCAGCAGCTTGGGAAGGAGATTTAACTATGGCTACACCTTC	CASSLGRRFNYGYTF
-	TRBJ1-1	13	TRBV5-1	-	TGCGCCAGCAGGCAGGGTTTGAACACTGAAGCTTTCTTT	CASRQGLNTEAFF
-	TRBJ1-1	14	TRBV30	-	TGTGCCTGGATCAAGACGGGGGTGGAGACTGAAGCTTTCTTT	CAWIKTGVETEAFF
TRBD2	TRBJ2-7	17	TRBV2	-	TGTGCCAGCAGTGTCCACCTTACTAGCGGGAGGAGGTACGAGCAGTACTTC	CASSVHLTSGRRYEQYF